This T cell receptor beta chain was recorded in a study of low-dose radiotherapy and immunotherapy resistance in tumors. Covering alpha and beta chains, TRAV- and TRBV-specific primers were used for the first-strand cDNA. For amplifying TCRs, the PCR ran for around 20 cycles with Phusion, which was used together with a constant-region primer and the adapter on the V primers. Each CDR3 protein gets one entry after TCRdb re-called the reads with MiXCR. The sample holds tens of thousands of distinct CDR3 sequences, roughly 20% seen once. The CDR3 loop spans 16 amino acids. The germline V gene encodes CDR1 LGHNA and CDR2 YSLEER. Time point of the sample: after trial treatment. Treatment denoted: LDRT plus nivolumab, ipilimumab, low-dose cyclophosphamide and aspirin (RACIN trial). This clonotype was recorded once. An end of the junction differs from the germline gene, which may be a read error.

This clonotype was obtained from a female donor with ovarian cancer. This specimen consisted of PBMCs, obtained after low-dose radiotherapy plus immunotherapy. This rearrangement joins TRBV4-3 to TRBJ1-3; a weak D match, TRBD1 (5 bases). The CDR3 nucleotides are TGCGCCAGAAGCCGCCCTGGGGCATCCTCTGGAAACACCATATATTTT. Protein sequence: CARSRPGASSGNTIYF.